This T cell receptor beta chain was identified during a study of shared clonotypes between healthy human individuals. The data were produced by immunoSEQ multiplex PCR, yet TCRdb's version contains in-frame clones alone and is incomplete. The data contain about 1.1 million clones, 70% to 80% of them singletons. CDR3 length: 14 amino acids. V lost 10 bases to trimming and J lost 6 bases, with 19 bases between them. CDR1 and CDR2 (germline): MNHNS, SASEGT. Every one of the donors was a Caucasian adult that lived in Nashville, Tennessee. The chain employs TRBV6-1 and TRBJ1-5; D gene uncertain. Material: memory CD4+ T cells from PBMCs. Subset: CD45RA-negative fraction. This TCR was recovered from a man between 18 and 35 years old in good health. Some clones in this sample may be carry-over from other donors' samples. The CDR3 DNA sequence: TGTGCCACCGTTGTGGGAGGGCCTAGTCAGCCCCAGCATTTT. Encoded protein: CATVVGGPSQPQHF.